This T cell receptor (beta chain) was sequenced in a study of cytomegalovirus exposure and HLA in healthy donors. Study-level background: When roughly 420 donors were genotyped, over 80% of them were found to fall in the Caucasian-associated ancestry cluster. Study observations and caveats: A missense variant in DCLRE1C was later tied to TCR beta V- and J-gene trimming.

For this clone: What it binds is unknown.

The CDR3 consists of 15 residues. V gave up 4 bases and J gave up 3 bases; unmatched junction bases: 5. Germline CDR1 MRHNA, CDR2 SNTAGT. The primer mix had 60 Vbeta and 13 Jbeta primers. Clones were read by immunoSEQ multiplex PCR, and TCRdb kept only the in-frame ones, dropping some. The sample has about 140,000 clones, over 75% seen once. Material for sequencing was PBMCs. V is TRBV6-4 and J is TRBJ2-3, with 9 bases lining up with TRBD1. The clonotype originates from a male donor in good health and CMV-seronegative. In DNA, the CDR3 is TGTGCCAGCAGTGTCCGGGACAGGGAGACAGATACGCAGTATTTT. It translates to CASSVRDRETDTQYF.